This T cell receptor (beta chain) was recorded in a study of blood T cell repertoires in COVID-19. Across the whole study: The United States, Italy and Spain supplied acute and convalescent COVID-19 samples. PBMCs, B-cell-depleted T cells, or T cells were the source of the cDNA or gDNA that made up the material.

Germline values: CDR1 SGHDT, CDR2 YYEEEE. The trim removed 2 bases at V and 1 base at J, leaving 9 bases unmatched. The length of the CDR3 is 17 residues. Libraries were prepared by immunoSEQ multiplex PCR; TCRdb keeps only in-frame clonotypes and omits some of them. The table lists under 150,000 clones, 60% to 85% of them singletons. The receptor was isolated from an elderly man with acute or convalescent COVID-19. The sequenced sample was peripheral blood. This chain uses TRBV5-6 with TRBJ2-7, with 10 bases lining up with TRBD2. The CDR3 reads CASSFLGAGGPSYEQYF. The CDR3 DNA is TGTGCCAGCAGCTTTTTGGGAGCGGGGGGGCCTTCCTACGAGCAGTACTTC. Complete variable domain (other parts from reference TRBV5-6 and TRBJ2-7): DAGVTQSPTHLIKTRGQQVTLRCSPKSGHDTVSWYQQALGQGPQFIFQYYEEEERQRGNFPDRFSGHQFPNYSSELNVNALLLGDSALYLCASSFLGAGGPSYEQYFGPGTRLTVT.